What follows describes a single TCR beta chain. The sample comes from a study of T cell changes during pregnancy in multiple sclerosis. There are 18 residues in the CDR3. Trimming at V came to 4 bases and at J to 2 bases, leaving 8 bases not matched to a gene. CDR1 and CDR2 (germline): WSHSY, SAAADI. Repertoires were generated with immunoSEQ multiplex PCR, while TCRdb's copy carries only in-frame clones and drops some. The sample contains roughly 120,000 clones, about 90% of which appear only once. The chain carries TRBV10-2 and TRBJ2-1, with 13 bases identical to TRBD2. The input for sequencing was peripheral blood, taken in the third trimester of pregnancy. The source is a female donor with multiple sclerosis, enrolled in a pregnancy study. As DNA, the CDR3 is TGCGCCAGCAGTGTTACCCGGACTAGCGGGGGCCCCTACAATGAGCAGTTCTTC. As protein: CASSVTRTSGGPYNEQFF.